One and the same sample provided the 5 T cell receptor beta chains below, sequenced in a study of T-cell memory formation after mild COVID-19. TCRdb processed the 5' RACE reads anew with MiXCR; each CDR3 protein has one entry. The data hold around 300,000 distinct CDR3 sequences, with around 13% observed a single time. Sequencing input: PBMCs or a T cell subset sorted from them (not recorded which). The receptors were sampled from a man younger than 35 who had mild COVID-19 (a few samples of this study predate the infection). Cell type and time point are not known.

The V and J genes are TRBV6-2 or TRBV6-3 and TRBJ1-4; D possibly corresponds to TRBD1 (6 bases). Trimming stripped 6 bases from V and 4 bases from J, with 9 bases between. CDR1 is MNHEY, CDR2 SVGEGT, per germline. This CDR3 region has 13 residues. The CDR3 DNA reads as TGTGCCAGCAGCGACAGGAGTAATGAAAAACTGTTTTTT. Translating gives CASSDRSNEKLFF.

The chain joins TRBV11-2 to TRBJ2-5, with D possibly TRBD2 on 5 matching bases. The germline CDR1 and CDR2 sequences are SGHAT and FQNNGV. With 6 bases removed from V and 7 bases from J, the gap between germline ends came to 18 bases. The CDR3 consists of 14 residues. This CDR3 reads CASRSPSQAGTQYF. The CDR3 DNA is TGTGCCAGCAGGTCCCCCTCCCAGGCGGGGACCCAGTACTTC.

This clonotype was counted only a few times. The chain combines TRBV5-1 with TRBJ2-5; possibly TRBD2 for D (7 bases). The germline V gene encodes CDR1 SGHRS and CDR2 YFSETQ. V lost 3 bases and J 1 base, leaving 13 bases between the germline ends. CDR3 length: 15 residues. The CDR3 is CASSSLGGLQETQYF. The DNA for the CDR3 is TGCGCCAGCAGCTCCCTGGGGGGGCTCCAAGAGACCCAGTACTTC.

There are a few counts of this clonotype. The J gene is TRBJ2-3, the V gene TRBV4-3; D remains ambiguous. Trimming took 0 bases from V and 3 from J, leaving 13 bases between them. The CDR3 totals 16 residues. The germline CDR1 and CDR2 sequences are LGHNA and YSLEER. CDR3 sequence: CASSQDMIAVTDTQYF. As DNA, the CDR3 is TGCGCCAGCAGCCAAGATATGATAGCAGTAACAGATACGCAGTATTTT.

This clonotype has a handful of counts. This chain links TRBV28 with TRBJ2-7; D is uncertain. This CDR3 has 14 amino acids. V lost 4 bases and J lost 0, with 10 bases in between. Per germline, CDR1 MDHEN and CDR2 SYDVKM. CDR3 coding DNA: TGTGCCAGCAGTTCGGACGGTAGCTCCTACGAGCAGTACGTC. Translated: CASSSDGSSYEQYV.